Below are 8 T cell receptor beta chains sequenced from a single sample in a study of cytomegalovirus exposure and HLA in healthy donors. The PCR employed 60 Vbeta primers together with 13 Jbeta primers. Sequenced by immunoSEQ multiplex PCR; TCRdb stores in-frame clones only, minus some. This repertoire shows 150,000 to 200,000 clones, more than 60% found once; its top ten account for approximately 4.5%. What was sequenced was PBMCs. Source of these receptors: a man aged 40-50 years in good health and CMV-seronegative.

The chain carries TRBV4-1 and TRBJ2-1; TRBD2 matches 11 bases. In germline, CDR1 is MGHRA, CDR2 YSYEKL. The V gene end was trimmed by 3 bases and the J gene end by 5 bases; junction bases not matched to a gene: 3. The CDR3 runs to 15 residues. Here the CDR3 reads CASSHASGGNNEQFF. Here the CDR3 DNA reads TGCGCCAGCAGCCACGCTAGCGGGGGGAACAATGAGCAGTTCTTC.

This clone was detected a few times. This CDR3 is CASSRAQGYNEQFF. For the CDR3, the DNA is TGCGCCAGCAGCCGGGCACAGGGCTACAATGAGCAGTTCTTC. This chain joins TRBV4-1 and TRBJ2-1, with D perhaps TRBD1 (6 bases). This CDR3 is built from 14 residues. Trimming took 4 bases from V and 3 from J, leaving 10 bases between them. Germline V gene lookup returns CDR1 MGHRA and CDR2 YSYEKL.

CDR3: CASSGSGGAYNEQFF. DNA of the CDR3: TGTGCCAGCAGCGGCAGCGGGGGGGCATATAATGAGCAGTTCTTC. This chain uses TRBV9 with TRBJ2-1; TRBD2 matches at 10 bases. CDR3 length equals 15 residues. CDR1 is SGDLS, CDR2 YYNGEE, per germline. Losses at the gene ends were 3 bases for V and 7 bases for J; bases not matched to a gene: 7.

In this sample, this clone turned up a few times. This chain uses TRBV30 with TRBJ2-6; 8 bases fit TRBD1. V lost 5 bases, J lost 0 bases, and 9 bases stayed unmatched. Per germline, CDR1 GTSNPN and CDR2 SVGIG (reference sequence). The CDR3 sequence is 17 residues long. CDR3 sequence reads: CAWFRGRTRSGANVLTF. The CDR3 DNA sequence: TGTGCCTGGTTCAGGGGGCGTACACGCTCTGGGGCCAACGTCCTGACTTTC.

The rearrangement uses TRBV7-9 and TRBJ2-7, with D possibly TRBD2 on 6 matching bases. The CDR3 contains 14 residues. CDR1 is SEHNR and CDR2 is FQNEAQ in the germline V gene (reference sequence). V lost 6 bases, J lost 0 bases, and 12 bases lay in between. In DNA form, the CDR3 reads TGTGCCAGCAGTTACGGGAGCCTCTCCTACGAGCAGTACTTC. It translates to CASSYGSLSYEQYF.

This chain joins TRBV6-6 and TRBJ2-7; D is possibly TRBD1 (5 bases). Trimming took 8 bases from V and 2 from J, leaving 10 bases between them. The length of the CDR3 is 12 residues. Germline lookup yields CDR1 MNHNY and CDR2 SVGAGI (reference sequence). The CDR3 loop is CASGQGPYEQYF. The CDR3, as DNA: TGTGCCAGCGGACAAGGGCCCTACGAGCAGTACTTC.

The chain has TRBV10-3 and TRBJ2-3; TRBD2 matches at 9 bases. The V and J ends lost 10 bases and 2 bases, in that order; junction bases with no gene match: 7. The CDR3 is 14 amino acids. Germline V gene data show CDR1 as ENHRY and CDR2 as SYGVKD. As DNA, the CDR3 is TGTGCCACCGTAGCGGGGGTGAACACAGATACGCAGTATTTT. Translating gives CATVAGVNTDTQYF.

Comments on this clone: At one end, the junction sequence differs from germline, possibly due to a read error. This chain uses TRBV10-3 with TRBJ2-5, with TRBD1 matching 7 bases. The CDR3 spans 17 residues. Germline values: CDR1 ENHRY, CDR2 SYGVKD. CDR3 sequence (DNA): TGTGCCATCAGTGATGCGGACAGGCAGGGGCCCCAAGGGACCCAGTACTTC. It is translated as CAISDADRQGPQGTQYF.